This TCR beta chain was recovered during a study of control samples from healthy donors and cancer patients. Sequencing used immunoSEQ multiplex PCR; TCRdb keeps in-frame clones, though not all of them. The top ten hold around 40% of the sample, which has around 130,000 clones, 89% seen once. CDR1 MNHEY and CDR2 SMNVEV come from the germline V gene (reference sequence). The CDR3 covers 15 residues. V was clipped by 8 bases and J by 4 bases; unmatched bases: 13. The TCR comes from a man over 45 in good health. The rearrangement uses TRBV27 and TRBJ1-2, with 7 bases identical to TRBD1. The specimen sequenced was blood. CDR3 protein: CASRQRGGAVYGYTF. The CDR3 nucleotides read TGTGCCAGCCGCCAGAGAGGGGGCGCGGTCTATGGCTACACCTTC.